A selection of T cell receptor beta chains follows, all from one sample in a study of glioma-infiltrating T cells. TCRdb recomputed calls from the multiplex PCR reads with MiXCR, one row per CDR3 protein. The data contain about 45,000 distinct CDR3 sequences, about 22% of them singletons. The specimen was glioma tissue, nonneoplastic brain tissue, or PBMCs (not recorded which). The receptors were sampled from a human donor with low-grade glioma or glioblastoma, undergoing nonglioma brain surgery, or in good health (not recorded which). The CDR3 runs from the conserved cysteine through the conserved F or W.

V: TRBV5-1
J: TRBJ2-5
CDR3: CASSLSPPQETQYF

V: TRBV9
J: TRBJ1-2
CDR3: CASSVDRRPGYTF

V: TRBV20-1
J: TRBJ2-7
CDR3: CSAEDRYEQYF

V: TRBV18
J: TRBJ1-3
CDR3: CASSPPTTASGSTVYF

V: TRBV24-1
J: TRBJ2-2
CDR3: CATSDPRAGITGELFF

V: TRBV20-1
J: TRBJ2-1
CDR3: CSAPGWEAWDEQFF

V: TRBV20-1
J: TRBJ2-5
CDR3: CSARGGDSRETQYF

V: TRBV20-1
J: TRBJ2-1
CDR3: CSATHSAGVEQFF

V: TRBV2
J: TRBJ2-1
CDR3: CASSELAGYNEQFF

V: TRBV7-9
J: TRBJ2-7
CDR3: CASSWDGYEQYF

V: TRBV13
J: TRBJ2-5
CDR3: CASSSDGGGGETQYF

V: TRBV19
J: TRBJ1-3
CDR3: CASSPQGRSDTIYF

V: TRBV20-1
J: TRBJ2-1
CDR3: CSASELRDSYNEQFF

V: TRBV5-5
J: TRBJ2-7
CDR3: CASSIGQSRFSYEQYF

V: TRBV4-1
J: TRBJ1-1
CDR3: CASSRAAGAEAFF

V: TRBV20-1
J: TRBJ2-1
CDR3: CSARTLEAGVYNEQFF

V: TRBV2
J: TRBJ2-5
CDR3: CASRGGGEETQYF

V: TRBV7-6
J: TRBJ1-1
CDR3: CASSTGQGNTEAFF

V: TRBV5-1
J: TRBJ2-1
CDR3: CASSWRDEQFF

V: TRBV5-1
J: TRBJ2-3
CDR3: CASSFDRATDAQYF

V: TRBV28
J: TRBJ2-3
CDR3: CASSSISGTSGVTDTQYF

V: TRBV10-3
J: TRBJ1-2
CDR3: CAISESDQGHGLTF

V: TRBV12-3/TRBV12-4
J: TRBJ1-5
CDR3: CASSAAHRGDQPQHF

V: TRBV7-6
J: TRBJ2-5
CDR3: CASSYEPTAQETQYF

V: TRBV10-2
J: TRBJ2-1
CDR3: CASGLGGSSYNEQFF

V: TRBV18
J: TRBJ2-1
CDR3: CASSPGGFYNEQFF

V: TRBV27
J: TRBJ2-1
CDR3: CASRTDTSSYNEQFF

V: TRBV28
J: TRBJ2-2
CDR3: CASSFHYRDMNTGELFF

V: TRBV24-1
J: TRBJ2-1
CDR3: CATSDFVGGEQFF

V: TRBV19
J: TRBJ2-2
CDR3: CASSIIHASTGELFF

V: TRBV6-4
J: TRBJ2-2
CDR3: CASSDSPGTGELFF

V: TRBV7-9
J: TRBJ1-1
CDR3: CASSWASNTEAFF

V: TRBV4-2
J: TRBJ2-3
CDR3: CASSHAGLAVSTDTQYF

V: TRBV7-8
J: TRBJ1-5
CDR3: CASSTQFKNNQPQHF

V: TRBV12-3/TRBV12-4
J: TRBJ1-2
CDR3: CASSSSQGLLYGYTF

V: TRBV7-6
J: TRBJ2-1
CDR3: CASSPPLAGAFNEQFF

V: TRBV12-3/TRBV12-4
J: TRBJ2-4
CDR3: CASSFWGALAKNIQYF

V: TRBV10-2
J: TRBJ1-2
CDR3: CDISDPGQGNYGYTF

V: TRBV7-9
J: TRBJ2-5
CDR3: CASSSLRLNVETQYF

V: TRBV7-2
J: TRBJ2-1
CDR3: CASSLGRGGLNEQFF

V: TRBV7-9
J: TRBJ2-1
CDR3: CASSGLASHNEQFF

V: TRBV5-6
J: TRBJ2-7
CDR3: CASSLIGTNYEQYF

V: TRBV24-1
J: TRBJ2-1
CDR3: CATSERLAGGPHEQFF

V: TRBV29-1
J: TRBJ2-7
CDR3: CSVVPGTGSYEQYF

V: TRBV7-9
J: TRBJ2-3
CDR3: CASSPTGVGTDTQYF